The T cell receptor (beta chain) described here comes from a study of patients and donors after allogeneic stem cell transplantation. MiXCR, run by TCRdb on the RT-PCR reads, gives a single entry per CDR3 protein. The sample includes about 16,000 distinct CDR3 sequences, 27% of them seen just once. The sequenced sample was blood, either unsorted or a sorted T cell fraction (not recorded which). The sequence was collected from a human donor who was either an allogeneic HSCT recipient or a stem cell or donor lymphocyte infusion donor (not recorded which). It is not recorded whose cells these are; they may come from a transplant donor.

CDR3 bases: TGTGCCAGCAGCATCGACTGGCGCAATCAGCCCCAGCATTTT. Translation: CASSIDWRNQPQHF. This sequence joins TRBV7-2 and TRBJ1-5, with unresolved D. CDR1 is SGHTA, CDR2 FQGNSA, per germline. V was clipped by 5 bases and J by 2 bases, with 10 bases between them. The CDR3 spans 14 residues.